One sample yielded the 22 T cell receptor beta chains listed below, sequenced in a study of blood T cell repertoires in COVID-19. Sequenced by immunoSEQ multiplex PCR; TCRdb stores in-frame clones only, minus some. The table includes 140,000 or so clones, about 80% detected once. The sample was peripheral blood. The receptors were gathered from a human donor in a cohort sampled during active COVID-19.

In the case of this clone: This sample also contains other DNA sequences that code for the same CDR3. The CDR3 here is CASSFRGNTGELFF. The CDR3 DNA sequence: TGCGCCAGCAGCTTCAGGGGAAACACCGGGGAGCTGTTTTTT. J is TRBJ2-2 and V is TRBV5-1, with D maybe TRBD1 (6 bases). Looked up from germline, CDR1 is SGHRS and CDR2 is YFSETQ. CDR3 length equals 14 residues. The ends were cut back, 2 bases at V and 2 bases at J, with 7 bases in the middle.

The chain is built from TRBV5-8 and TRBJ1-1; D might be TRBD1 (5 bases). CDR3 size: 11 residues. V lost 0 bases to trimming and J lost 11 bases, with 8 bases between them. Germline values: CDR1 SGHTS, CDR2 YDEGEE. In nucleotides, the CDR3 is TGTGCCAGCAGCTTGGCGACAGCGGCTTTCTTT. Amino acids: CASSLATAAFF.

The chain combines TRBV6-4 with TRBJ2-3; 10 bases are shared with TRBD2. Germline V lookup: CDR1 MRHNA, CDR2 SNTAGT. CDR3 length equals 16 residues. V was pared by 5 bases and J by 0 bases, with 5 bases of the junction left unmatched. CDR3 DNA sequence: TGTGCCAGCAGTCCCAGACTAGCGGGTAGCACAGATACGCAGTATTTT. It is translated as CASSPRLAGSTDTQYF.

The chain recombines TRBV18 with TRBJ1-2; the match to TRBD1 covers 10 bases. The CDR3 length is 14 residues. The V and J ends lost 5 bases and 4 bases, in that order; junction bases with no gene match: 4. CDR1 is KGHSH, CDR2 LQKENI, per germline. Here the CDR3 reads CASSAGDRGYGYTF. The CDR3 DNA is TGTGCCAGCTCAGCCGGGGACAGGGGCTATGGCTACACCTTC. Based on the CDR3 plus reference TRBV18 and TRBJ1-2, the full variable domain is NAGVMQNPRHLVRRRGQEARLRCSPMKGHSHVYWYRQLPEEGLKFMVYLQKENIIDESGMPKERFSAEFPKEGPSILRIQQVVRGDSAAYFCASSAGDRGYGYTFGSGTRLTVV.

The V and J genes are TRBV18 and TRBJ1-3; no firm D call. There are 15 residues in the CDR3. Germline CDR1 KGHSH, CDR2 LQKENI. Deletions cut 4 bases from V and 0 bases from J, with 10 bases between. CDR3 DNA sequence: TGTGCCAGCTCACAAACAATAACCTCTGGAAACACCATATATTTT. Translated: CASSQTITSGNTIYF.

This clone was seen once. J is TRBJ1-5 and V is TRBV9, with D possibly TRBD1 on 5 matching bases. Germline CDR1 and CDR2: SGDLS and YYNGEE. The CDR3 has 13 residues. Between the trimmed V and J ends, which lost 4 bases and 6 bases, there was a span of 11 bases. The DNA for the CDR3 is TGTGCCAGCAGCACTCAGGGAGGTCAGCCCCAGCATTTT. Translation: CASSTQGGQPQHF.

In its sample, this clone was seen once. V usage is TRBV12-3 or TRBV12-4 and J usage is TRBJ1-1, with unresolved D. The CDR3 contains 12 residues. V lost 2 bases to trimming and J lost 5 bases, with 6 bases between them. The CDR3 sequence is CASSLWRTEAFF. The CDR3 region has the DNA TGTGCCAGCAGTTTATGGAGGACTGAAGCTTTCTTT.

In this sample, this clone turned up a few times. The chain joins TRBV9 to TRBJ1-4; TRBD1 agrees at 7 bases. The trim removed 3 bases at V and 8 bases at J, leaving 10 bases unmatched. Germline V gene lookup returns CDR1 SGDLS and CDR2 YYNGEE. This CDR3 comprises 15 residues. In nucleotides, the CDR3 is TGTGCCAGCAGCGCAGACAGGGAGCTACAGGAAAAACTGTTTTTT. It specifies CASSADRELQEKLFF.

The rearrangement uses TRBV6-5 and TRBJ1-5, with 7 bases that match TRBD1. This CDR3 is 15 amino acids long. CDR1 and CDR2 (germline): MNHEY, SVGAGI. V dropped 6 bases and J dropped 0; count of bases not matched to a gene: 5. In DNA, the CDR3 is TGTGCCAGCAGAATAGACAGGGCTAGCAATCAGCCCCAGCATTTT. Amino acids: CASRIDRASNQPQHF.

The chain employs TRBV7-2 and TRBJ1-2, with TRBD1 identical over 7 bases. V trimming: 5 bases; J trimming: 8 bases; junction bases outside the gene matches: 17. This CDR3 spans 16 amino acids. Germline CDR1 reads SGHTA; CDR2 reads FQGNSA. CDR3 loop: CASSLGQLRVLGGYTF. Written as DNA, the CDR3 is TGTGCCAGCAGCCTGGGACAGCTGAGGGTTCTAGGCGGCTACACCTTC.

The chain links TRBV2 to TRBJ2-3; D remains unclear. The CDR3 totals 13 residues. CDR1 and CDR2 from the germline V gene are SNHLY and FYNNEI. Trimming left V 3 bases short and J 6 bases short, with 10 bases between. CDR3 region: CASSDSGWDTQYF. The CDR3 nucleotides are TGTGCCAGCAGTGATTCAGGATGGGATACGCAGTATTTT.

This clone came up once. The CDR3 bases are TGTGCCAGCAGCTCAAGAGTGGGACAGGGCACTGGGGCCAACGTCCTGACTTTC. It encodes CASSSRVGQGTGANVLTF. This chain links TRBV7-2 with TRBJ2-6; 9 bases agree with TRBD1. The CDR3 totals 18 residues. Germline CDR1 reads SGHTA; CDR2 reads FQGNSA. The V and J ends lost 4 bases and 2 bases, in that order; junction bases with no gene match: 9. The full variable domain, with the rest looked up from reference TRBV7-2 and TRBJ2-6, is GAGVSQSPSNKVTEKGKDVELRCDPISGHTALYWYRQSLGQGLEFLIYFQGNSAPDKSGLPSDRFSAERTGGSVSTLTIQRTQQEDSAVYLCASSSRVGQGTGANVLTFGAGSRLTVL.

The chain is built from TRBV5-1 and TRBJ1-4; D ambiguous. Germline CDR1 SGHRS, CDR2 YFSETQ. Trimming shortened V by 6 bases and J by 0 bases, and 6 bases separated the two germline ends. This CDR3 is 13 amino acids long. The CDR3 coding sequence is TGCGCCAGCAACGAGGCAACTAATGAAAAACTGTTTTTT. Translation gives CASNEATNEKLFF.

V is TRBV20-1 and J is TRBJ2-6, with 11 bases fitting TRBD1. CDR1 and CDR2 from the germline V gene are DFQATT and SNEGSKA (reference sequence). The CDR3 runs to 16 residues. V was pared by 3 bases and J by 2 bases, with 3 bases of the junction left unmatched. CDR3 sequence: CSASLDRGPGANVLTF. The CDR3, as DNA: TGCAGTGCTAGTTTGGACAGGGGGCCTGGGGCCAACGTCCTGACTTTC.

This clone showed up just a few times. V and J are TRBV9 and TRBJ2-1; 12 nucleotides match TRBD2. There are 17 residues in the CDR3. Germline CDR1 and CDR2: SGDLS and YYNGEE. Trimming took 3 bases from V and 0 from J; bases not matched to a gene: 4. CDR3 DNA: TGTGCCAGCAGCGCTGGACTAGCGGGGTTCTCCTACAATGAGCAGTTCTTC. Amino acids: CASSAGLAGFSYNEQFF. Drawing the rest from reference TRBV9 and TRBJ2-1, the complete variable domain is DSGVTQTPKHLITATGQRVTLRCSPRSGDLSVYWYQQSLDQGLQFLIQYYNGEERAKGNILERFSAQQFPDLHSELNLSSLELGDSALYFCASSAGLAGFSYNEQFFGPGTRLTVL.

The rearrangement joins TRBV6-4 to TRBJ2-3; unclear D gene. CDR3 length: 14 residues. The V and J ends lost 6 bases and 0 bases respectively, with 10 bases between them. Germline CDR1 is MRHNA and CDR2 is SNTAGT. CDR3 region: CASSLTSSTDTQYF. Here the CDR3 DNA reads TGTGCCAGCAGCCTTACGAGTAGCACAGATACGCAGTATTTT.

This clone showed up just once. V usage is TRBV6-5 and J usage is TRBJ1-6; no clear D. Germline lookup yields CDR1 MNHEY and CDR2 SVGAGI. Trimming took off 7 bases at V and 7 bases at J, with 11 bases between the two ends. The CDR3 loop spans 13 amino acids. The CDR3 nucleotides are TGTGCCAGCATAAGCTCACGGAATTCACCCCTCCACTTT. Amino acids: CASISSRNSPLHF.

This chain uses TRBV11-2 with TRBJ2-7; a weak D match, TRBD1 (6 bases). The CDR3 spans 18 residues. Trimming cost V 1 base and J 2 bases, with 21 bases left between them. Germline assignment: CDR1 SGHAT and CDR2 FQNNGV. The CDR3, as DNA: TGTGCCAGCAGCTTAGCCCCCGACCACAGGGAGTGGGCCTACGAGCAGTACTTC. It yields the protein CASSLAPDHREWAYEQYF.

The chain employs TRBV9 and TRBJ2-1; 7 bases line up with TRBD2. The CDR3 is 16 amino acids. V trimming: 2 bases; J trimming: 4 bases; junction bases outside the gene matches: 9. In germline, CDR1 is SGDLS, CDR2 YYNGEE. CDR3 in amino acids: CASSVDRGLEYNEQFF. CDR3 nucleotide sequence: TGTGCCAGCAGCGTTGACAGAGGACTAGAATACAATGAGCAGTTCTTC.

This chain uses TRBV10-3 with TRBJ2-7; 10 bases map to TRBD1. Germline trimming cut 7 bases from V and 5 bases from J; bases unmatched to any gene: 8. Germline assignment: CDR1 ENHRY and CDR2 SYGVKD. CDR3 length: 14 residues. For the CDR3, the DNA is TGTGCCATCACCCAGACAGGGGGCTTACACGAGCAGTACTTC. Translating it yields CAITQTGGLHEQYF.

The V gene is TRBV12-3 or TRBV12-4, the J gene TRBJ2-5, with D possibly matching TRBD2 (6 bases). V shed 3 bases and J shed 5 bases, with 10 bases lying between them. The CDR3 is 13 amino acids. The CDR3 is CASSFGGVETQYF. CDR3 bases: TGTGCCAGCAGTTTCGGGGGAGTGGAGACCCAGTACTTC.

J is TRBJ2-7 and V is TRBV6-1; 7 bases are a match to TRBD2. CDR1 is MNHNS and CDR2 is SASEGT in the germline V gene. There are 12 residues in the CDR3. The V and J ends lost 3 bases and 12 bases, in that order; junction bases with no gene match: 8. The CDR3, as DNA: TGTGCCAGCAGTGAGTCCCCGACTAGCATGTACTTC. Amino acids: CASSESPTSMYF.